The 11 T cell receptor beta chains below all came from one sample that was sequenced in a study of control samples from healthy donors and cancer patients. Generated by immunoSEQ multiplex PCR, the TCRdb table keeps only in-frame clones and is missing some. The sample shows 200,000 to 250,000 clones, around 94% of them seen only once. Specimen: blood. The receptors derive from a man in his fifties or sixties in good health.

In DNA form, the CDR3 reads TGTGCCAGCAGCCAAATCTCTACGGGCTACACCTTC. Protein sequence: CASSQISTGYTF. This chain connects TRBV3-1 (or the pseudogene TRBV3-2) to TRBJ1-2; D uncertain. The CDR3 runs 12 residues. Germline CDR1 LGHDT, CDR2 YNNKEL (reference sequence). V gave up 2 bases and J gave up 8 bases, with 9 bases separating them.

The chain joins TRBV7-9 to TRBJ1-1; D gene unclear. This CDR3 has 14 residues. Germline CDR1 SEHNR, CDR2 FQNEAQ (reference sequence). Trimming stripped 3 bases from V and 1 base from J, with 9 bases between. CDR3 region: CASSFAAANTEAFF. The CDR3 DNA is TGTGCCAGCAGCTTTGCAGCGGCGAACACTGAAGCTTTCTTT.

J is TRBJ1-1 and V is TRBV18, with TRBD1 matching over 8 bases. There are 16 residues in the CDR3. The germline V gene has CDR1 KGHSH and CDR2 LQKENI. V lost 3 bases to trimming and J lost 1 base; unmatched junction nucleotides: 7. The CDR3 bases are TGTGCCAGCTCACCCTTTTTTGGGACAGGGAACACTGAAGCTTTCTTT. Encoded protein: CASSPFFGTGNTEAFF.

The chain uses TRBV28 and TRBJ2-7; no firm D call. The CDR3 extends over 15 amino acids. V lost 1 base, J lost 5 bases, and 15 bases lay in between. Germline V gene lookup returns CDR1 MDHEN and CDR2 SYDVKM. The chain's CDR3 is CASSLLTSFGDEQYF. Written as DNA, the CDR3 is TGTGCCAGCAGTTTATTAACCAGTTTTGGAGACGAGCAGTACTTC.

This rearrangement joins TRBV5-4 to TRBJ2-7, with D uncertain. Trimming shortened V by 2 bases and J by 4 bases, and 4 bases separated the two germline ends. This CDR3 is 11 amino acids long. CDR1 and CDR2 from the germline V gene are SGHNT and YYREEE (reference sequence). For the CDR3, the DNA is TGTGCCAGCAGCTTTGGGTACGAGCAGTACGTC. This codes for CASSFGYEQYV.

The chain uses TRBV6-6 and TRBJ2-1; D not resolved. Germline V lookup: CDR1 MNHNY, CDR2 SVGAGI (reference sequence). This CDR3 region has 17 residues. V gave up 5 bases and J gave up 0 bases, with 17 bases separating them. Here the CDR3 DNA reads TGTGCCAGCAGTCGCCTAAAAACAGTGAGCTCCTACAATGAGCAGTTCTTC. It is translated as CASSRLKTVSSYNEQFF.

The chain has TRBV28 and TRBJ2-1; D perhaps matches TRBD1 (6 bases). CDR3 length equals 15 residues. The V gene's germline CDR1 is MDHEN and CDR2 SYDVKM. The V gene lost 8 bases and the J gene lost 6 bases, with 20 bases spanning the gap. This CDR3 reads CASDPTGRGFNEQFF. CDR3 sequence (DNA): TGTGCCAGCGATCCTACAGGGCGAGGGTTCAATGAGCAGTTCTTC.

V gene TRBV5-5 combines with J gene TRBJ1-6, with TRBD1 matching 8 bases. V was clipped by 3 bases and J by 7 bases; unmatched bases: 9. Germline CDR1 is SGHKS and CDR2 is YYEKEE (reference sequence). This CDR3 has 16 amino acids. CDR3 in DNA: TGTGCCAGCAGCTGGGGACAGGAAAGATACAATTCACCCCTCCACTTT. Its translation: CASSWGQERYNSPLHF.

The DNA of the CDR3 is TGTGCCAGCAGTCCCCCGACCACGAACACTGAAGCTTTCTTT. Residues: CASSPPTTNTEAFF. This sequence joins TRBV6-2 or TRBV6-3 and TRBJ1-1; no definite D call. Germline-derived CDR1 and CDR2 are MNHEY and SVGEGT. V was clipped by 5 bases and J by 1 base, with 11 bases between them. The length of the CDR3 is 14 residues.

This rearrangement joins TRBV9 to TRBJ1-2; D is unresolved. The CDR3 covers 15 residues. CDR1 is SGDLS and CDR2 is YYNGEE in the germline V gene. The ends were cut back, 4 bases at V and 8 bases at J, with 21 bases in the middle. The CDR3 coding sequence is TGTGCCAGCAGCTTCCTCGGACGCCCTCGTAGGGGCTACACCTTC. Its protein is CASSFLGRPRRGYTF.

The rearrangement links TRBV7-9 to TRBJ1-4, with 8 bases lining up with TRBD1. J was trimmed by 4 bases and V by 6 bases; bases with no gene match: 10. The germline V gene has CDR1 SEHNR and CDR2 FQNEAQ (reference sequence). The CDR3 has 16 residues. The CDR3 region is CASSSEPGQVNEKLFF. In DNA form, the CDR3 reads TGTGCCAGCAGTTCAGAACCGGGACAGGTTAATGAAAAACTGTTTTTT. Based on the CDR3 plus reference TRBV7-9 and TRBJ1-4, the full variable domain is DTGVSQNPRHKITKRGQNVTFRCDPISEHNRLYWYRQTLGQGPEFLTYFQNEAQLEKSRLLSDRFSAERPKGSFSTLEIQRTEQGDSAMYLCASSSEPGQVNEKLFFGSGTQLSVL.